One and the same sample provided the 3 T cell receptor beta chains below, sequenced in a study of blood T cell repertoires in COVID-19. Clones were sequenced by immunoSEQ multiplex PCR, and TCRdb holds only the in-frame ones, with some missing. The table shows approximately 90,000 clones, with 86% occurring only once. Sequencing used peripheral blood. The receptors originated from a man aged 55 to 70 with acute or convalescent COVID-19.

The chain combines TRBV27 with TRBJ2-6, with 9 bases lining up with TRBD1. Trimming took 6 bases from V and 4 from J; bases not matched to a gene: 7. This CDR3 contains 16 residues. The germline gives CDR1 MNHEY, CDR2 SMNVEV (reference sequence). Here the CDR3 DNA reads TGTGCCAGCAGGGGACAGGGATTCTGGGGGGCCAACGTCCTGACTTTC. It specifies CASRGQGFWGANVLTF.

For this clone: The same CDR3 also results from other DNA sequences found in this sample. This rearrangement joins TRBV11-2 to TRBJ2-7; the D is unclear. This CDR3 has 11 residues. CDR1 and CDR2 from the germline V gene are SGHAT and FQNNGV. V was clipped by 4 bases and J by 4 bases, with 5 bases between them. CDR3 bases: TGTGCCAGCAGCTCTACGTACGAGCAGTACTTC. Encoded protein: CASSSTYEQYF.

CDR3 sequence reads: CASSQESGGANTQYF. The CDR3 bases are TGTGCCAGCAGCCAAGAAAGCGGGGGGGCCAATACGCAGTATTTT. V is TRBV14 and J is TRBJ2-3; the match to TRBD2 covers 10 bases. The CDR3 covers 15 residues. V shed 0 bases, J shed 7 bases, and the junction held 4 bases outside the gene matches. CDR1 and CDR2 from the germline V gene are SGHDN and FVKESK.